A single sample gave rise to the 31 T cell receptor beta chains below, sequenced in a study. TCRdb reprocessed the 5' RACE reads with MiXCR, giving one entry per CDR3 protein. The table includes 60,000 to 65,000 distinct CDR3 sequences, less than 25% detected once. Material: memory CD4+ T cells sorted from a lymph node. As to subset: memory CD4+ T cells, CD4+CD45RO+CD25-. The source of these receptors is a female donor with breast cancer.

DNA for the CDR3: TGCGCCAGCAGCTACGGGGCCGGGCGAGAGACCCAGTACTTC. This codes for CASSYGAGRETQYF. V usage is TRBV5-1 and J usage is TRBJ2-5; D possibly uses TRBD1 or TRBD2 (5 bases each). Germline assignment: CDR1 SGHRS and CDR2 YFSETQ. This CDR3 comprises 14 residues. V lost 3 bases and J lost 4, with 13 bases in between.

The genes are TRBV5-1 and TRBJ1-1; D remains ambiguous. CDR3 length equals 15 residues. Germline V lookup: CDR1 SGHRS, CDR2 YFSETQ. The V end was cut by 0 bases, the J end by 5 bases, with 14 bases between. The DNA for the CDR3 is TGCGCCAGCAGCTTGGACCAGGTGCCGGGGACTGAAGCTTTCTTT. As protein: CASSLDQVPGTEAFF. Complete variable domain (other parts from reference TRBV5-1 and TRBJ1-1): KAGVTQTPRYLIKTRGQQVTLSCSPISGHRSVSWYQQTPGQGLQFLFEYFSETQRNKGNFPGRFSGRQFSNSRSEMNVSTLELGDSALYLCASSLDQVPGTEAFFGQGTRLTVV.

This clonotype came up a few times. The gene calls are TRBV29-1 and TRBJ2-3; 10 bases are shared with TRBD2. The CDR3 totals 13 residues. The germline gives CDR1 SQVTM, CDR2 ANQGSEA. With 7 bases clipped from V and 3 bases from J, the junction kept 4 bases outside the gene matches. CDR3 bases: TGCAGCGGAGAGCGGGGGGGGACAGATACGCAGTATTTT. Amino acids: CSGERGGTDTQYF.

This clonotype has at least ten counts. This sequence joins TRBV29-1 and TRBJ2-3, with 11 bases aligning to TRBD1. CDR1 and CDR2 from the germline V gene are SQVTM and ANQGSEA. The junction had 7 bases not matched to a gene; V was cut back by 6 bases and J by 2 bases. This CDR3 has 15 amino acids. The CDR3 region has the DNA TGCAGCGTCGGACAGGGGGCAGACCACACAGATACGCAGTATTTT. Its translation: CSVGQGADHTDTQYF.

The rearrangement uses TRBV12-3 or TRBV12-4 and TRBJ1-2; 8 positions match TRBD1. There are 15 residues in the CDR3. J gave up 4 bases and V 7 bases, and 11 bases lay outside the gene matches. The CDR3 DNA follows: TGTGCCAGCACCCGCGCCAGGGGGCCTAGCTATGGCTACACCTTC. The encoded protein is CASTRARGPSYGYTF.

This clonotype was detected a few times. The chain joins TRBV6-5 to TRBJ2-7; 7 nucleotides align to TRBD1. CDR3 size: 14 residues. Germline V CDR1 and CDR2: MNHEY, SVGAGI. V shed 5 bases, J shed 3 bases, and the junction held 7 bases outside the gene matches. The CDR3 protein is CASSPRQGDYEQYF. Written as DNA, the CDR3 is TGTGCCAGCAGTCCGCGACAGGGAGACTACGAGCAGTACTTC.

This clonotype turned up a few times. V usage is TRBV4-2 and J usage is TRBJ2-2, with 10 bases identical to TRBD1. V trimming: 2 bases; J trimming: 3 bases; junction bases outside the gene matches: 3. In germline, CDR1 is LGHNA, CDR2 YNFKEQ. The CDR3 covers 16 residues. CDR3 DNA: TGTGCCAGCAGCCAATCCGGACAGGGGGACACCGGGGAGCTGTTTTTT. Translation: CASSQSGQGDTGELFF.

The chain employs TRBV7-2 and TRBJ2-2; 8 bases agree with TRBD1. Unmatched junction bases numbered 7, after V lost 1 base and J lost 6 bases. The germline V gene has CDR1 SGHTA and CDR2 FQGNSA. The CDR3 is 16 residues long. The CDR3 loop reads CASSLGGQGNAGELFF. The CDR3 nucleotides are TGTGCCAGCAGCTTAGGAGGACAGGGAAACGCCGGGGAGCTGTTTTTT.

This clonotype was observed a handful of times. J is TRBJ1-2 and V is TRBV3-1; 7 nucleotides align to TRBD1. With 4 bases clipped from V and 4 bases from J, the junction kept 6 bases outside the gene matches. Germline CDR1 reads LGHDT; CDR2 reads YNNKEL (reference sequence). This CDR3 is built from 14 residues. CDR3 amino acids: CASSRGQAVYGYTF. CDR3 DNA: TGTGCCAGCAGCCGAGGACAGGCAGTCTATGGCTACACCTTC.

V gene TRBV7-2 combines with J gene TRBJ1-1; D is unresolved. V lost 8 bases, J lost 2 bases, and 12 bases lay in between. CDR1 SGHTA and CDR2 FQGNSA come from the germline V gene. This CDR3 has 13 residues. CDR3 coding DNA: TGTGCCAGCGGGTCCTCGGCAAACACTGAAGCTTTCTTT. Amino acids: CASGSSANTEAFF.

This chain connects TRBV28 to TRBJ1-1, with 7 bases aligning to TRBD1. The CDR3 has 14 residues. The V and J ends lost 6 bases and 2 bases, in that order; junction bases with no gene match: 6. Looked up from germline, CDR1 is MDHEN and CDR2 is SYDVKM. The CDR3 DNA follows: TGTGCCAGCAGGAATACAGGGGCTAACACTGAAGCTTTCTTT. Amino acid sequence: CASRNTGANTEAFF.

This clonotype was seen only a few times. This chain links TRBV7-9 with TRBJ2-5, with 11 bases matching TRBD2. The germline V gene has CDR1 SEHNR and CDR2 FQNEAQ (reference sequence). Unmatched junction bases numbered 15, after V lost 6 bases and J lost 3 bases. The CDR3 length is 18 residues. CDR3 amino acids: CASRHTPLAGVREETQYF. In DNA form, the CDR3 reads TGTGCCAGCAGGCACACCCCACTAGCGGGAGTAAGGGAAGAGACCCAGTACTTC.

In its sample, this clonotype was seen a few times. The chain is built from TRBV28 and TRBJ2-1; 8 bases agree with TRBD1. Per the germline V gene, CDR1 is MDHEN and CDR2 is SYDVKM. This CDR3 region has 14 residues. Trimming at V came to 3 bases and at J to 9 bases, leaving 7 bases not matched to a gene. CDR3 amino acids: CASSFYQGASEQFF. The CDR3 nucleotides read TGTGCCAGCAGTTTTTATCAGGGGGCAAGTGAGCAGTTCTTC. The full variable domain, its missing parts supplied by reference TRBV28 and TRBJ2-1, is DVKVTQSSRYLVKRTGEKVFLECVQDMDHENMFWYRQDPGLGLRLIYFSYDVKMKEKGDIPEGYSVSREKKERFSLILESASTNQTSMYLCASSFYQGASEQFFGPGTRLTVL.

V usage is TRBV6-6 and J usage is TRBJ2-2; perhaps TRBD1 as D (5 bases). Deletions cut 6 bases from V and 4 bases from J, with 12 bases between. CDR1 is MNHNY and CDR2 is SVGAGI in the germline V gene (reference sequence). The CDR3 length is 14 residues. CDR3 protein: CASSLAQGTGELFF. The CDR3 region has the DNA TGTGCCAGCAGCCTTGCCCAGGGCACCGGGGAGCTGTTTTTT.

About this clonotype itself: One end of the junction is discordant with germline, which a read error may explain. The genes are TRBV20-1 and TRBJ2-5, with 7 bases matching TRBD2. Germline V gives CDR1 DFQATT, CDR2 SNEGSKA (reference sequence). The CDR3 length is 12 residues. CDR3 in DNA: TGCAGTGCTAGTGGGGGGGGAGAGGCCCAGTACTTC. This sequence encodes CSASGGGEAQYF.

The chain uses TRBV7-2 and TRBJ1-5, with D maybe TRBD1 (6 bases). Germline CDR1 and CDR2: SGHTA and FQGNSA. CDR3 length: 15 amino acids. V lost 4 bases to trimming and J lost 1 base, with 11 bases between them. CDR3 in amino acids: CASSSGGRSNQPQHF. CDR3 nucleotide sequence: TGTGCCAGCAGCTCTGGGGGCAGAAGCAATCAGCCCCAGCATTTT. The full variable domain, rest sourced from reference TRBV7-2 and TRBJ1-5, is GAGVSQSPSNKVTEKGKDVELRCDPISGHTALYWYRQSLGQGLEFLIYFQGNSAPDKSGLPSDRFSAERTGGSVSTLTIQRTQQEDSAVYLCASSSGGRSNQPQHFGDGTRLSIL.

This clonotype was seen at least ten times. The genes are TRBV6-5 and TRBJ2-3, with TRBD1 matching 9 bases. Germline CDR1 is MNHEY and CDR2 is SVGAGI. The CDR3 runs 17 residues. V lost 2 bases to trimming and J lost 5 bases; unmatched junction nucleotides: 11. CDR3 DNA: TGTGCCAGCAGTTACCGAACCGGGACAGGGCTTGAAGATACGCAGTATTTT. It codes for CASSYRTGTGLEDTQYF.

The rearrangement uses TRBV2 and TRBJ1-4; no clear D. V lost 4 bases, J lost 10 bases, and 10 bases lay in between. The CDR3 sequence is 12 residues long. CDR1 and CDR2 from the germline V gene are SNHLY and FYNNEI. The DNA of the CDR3 is TGTGCCAGCAGTGGAACAGAGGCAAAACTGTTTTTT. It specifies CASSGTEAKLFF. The entire variable domain, with the rest obtained from reference TRBV2 and TRBJ1-4, is as follows: EPEVTQTPSHQVTQMGQEVILRCVPISNHLYFYWYRQILGQKVEFLVSFYNNEISEKSEIFDDQFSVERPDGSNFTLKIRSTKLEDSAMYFCASSGTEAKLFFGSGTQLSVL.

This clonotype has at least ten counts. V gene TRBV7-2 combines with J gene TRBJ1-5; 10 positions agree with TRBD1. The CDR3 covers 15 residues. Trimming at V came to 4 bases and at J to 7 bases, leaving 7 bases not matched to a gene. The germline gives CDR1 SGHTA, CDR2 FQGNSA. The CDR3 nucleotides read TGTGCCAGCAGCTCTCCCGGGACAGGGGACCAGCCCCAGCATTTT. Residues: CASSSPGTGDQPQHF.

This rearrangement joins TRBV7-2 to TRBJ2-3; D tentatively reads TRBD1 or TRBD2 (5 bases each). This CDR3 has 10 amino acids. Germline loops: CDR1 SGHTA, CDR2 FQGNSA. V lost 10 bases, J lost 10 bases, and 12 bases lay in between. CDR3 sequence: CATGRGAQYF. In DNA, the CDR3 is TGTGCCACCGGCAGAGGGGCGCAGTATTTT.

The chain links TRBV6-2 or TRBV6-3 to TRBJ2-5, with 11 positions matching TRBD2. Germline V lookup: CDR1 MNHEY, CDR2 SVGEGT. The CDR3 is 17 amino acids. V lost 3 bases and J lost 3; bases outside the gene matches: 9. CDR3 bases: TGTGCCAGCAGTTATTCGGCTAGCGGGAGGATAGAAGAGACCCAGTACTTC. Translated: CASSYSASGRIEETQYF.

J is TRBJ2-5 and V is TRBV6-6; 7 bases fit TRBD2. J was trimmed by 2 bases and V by 11 bases; bases with no gene match: 5. The CDR3 loop spans 12 amino acids. Germline values: CDR1 MNHNY, CDR2 SVGAGI (reference sequence). CDR3 region: CASRTRQETQYF. The CDR3, as DNA: TGTGCCTCTCGGACTAGACAAGAGACCCAGTACTTC.

The chain joins TRBV20-1 to TRBJ2-3; D is perhaps TRBD2 (5 bases). Trimming stripped 4 bases from V and 5 bases from J, with 16 bases between. Germline V gives CDR1 DFQATT, CDR2 SNEGSKA (reference sequence). This CDR3 has 14 residues. This CDR3 reads CSATVPSPIDTQYF. The CDR3 DNA is TGCAGTGCTACAGTACCTAGCCCCATAGATACGCAGTATTTT.

A note on this clonotype: Since a much larger clone is just one base distant, this may be a read error. The chain links TRBV7-2 to TRBJ1-2; TRBD1 aligns across 8 bases. CDR1 SGHTA and CDR2 FQGNSA come from the germline V gene. The CDR3 runs to 15 residues. Here the CDR3 DNA reads TGTGCCAGCAGCTCCGCCCAGGGGGCTGGCTATGGCAACACCTTC. Translated, it gives CASSSAQGAGYGNTF.

This clonotype turned up a few times. The chain joins TRBV7-8 to TRBJ2-2; D is unresolved. Between the trimmed V and J ends, which lost 5 bases and 7 bases, there was a span of 14 bases. The CDR3 runs 14 residues. Germline V CDR1 and CDR2: SGHVS, FQNEAQ. The CDR3 DNA sequence: TGTGCCAGCAGCCCAGCTCTCAGGCTCGGGGAGCTGTTTTTT. This translates into CASSPALRLGELFF.

This clonotype was found a few times. The missing conserved phenylalanine or tryptophan at the end of this CDR3 makes a read error likely. The V gene is TRBV20-1, the J gene TRBJ1-2, with D uncertain. Germline lookup yields CDR1 DFQATT and CDR2 SNEGSKA (reference sequence). This CDR3 has 11 amino acids. V lost 2 bases and J 4 bases, leaving 5 bases between the germline ends. CDR3 sequence reads: CSARYSYGYTY. The CDR3 DNA is TGCAGTGCTAGATACAGCTATGGCTACACCTAC.

This clonotype has more than one count but fewer than ten. J is TRBJ1-1 and V is TRBV5-1; D is perhaps TRBD1 (6 bases). Germline V gene sequence: CDR1 SGHRS, CDR2 YFSETQ. The CDR3 is 14 residues long. Trimming shortened V by 4 bases and J by 1 base, and 11 bases separated the two germline ends. CDR3 DNA sequence: TGCGCCAGCAGCCGACAGACAGGGAACACTGAAGCTTTCTTT. Translation: CASSRQTGNTEAFF. The whole variable domain, remainder taken from reference TRBV5-1 and TRBJ1-1, is KAGVTQTPRYLIKTRGQQVTLSCSPISGHRSVSWYQQTPGQGLQFLFEYFSETQRNKGNFPGRFSGRQFSNSRSEMNVSTLELGDSALYLCASSRQTGNTEAFFGQGTRLTVV.

This clonotype was seen a handful of times. The chain links TRBV5-6 to TRBJ1-3, with no clear D. This CDR3 comprises 16 residues. Germline CDR1 reads SGHDT; CDR2 reads YYEEEE. V lost 4 bases and J lost 2, with 16 bases in between. CDR3 in DNA: TGTGCCAGCAGCCTTCGGACCGGGAGAACTGGAAACACCATATATTTT. Its translation: CASSLRTGRTGNTIYF.

The V and J genes are TRBV7-3 and TRBJ2-3; a weak D match, TRBD1 (6 bases). V lost 2 bases to trimming and J lost 3 bases, with 9 bases between them. The CDR3 loop spans 14 amino acids. CDR1 is SGHTA and CDR2 is FQGTGA in the germline V gene. In DNA form, the CDR3 reads TGTGCCAGCAGCTTAGACAGGTTTACAGATACGCAGTATTTT. Its translation is CASSLDRFTDTQYF. The whole variable domain, remainder taken from reference TRBV7-3 and TRBJ2-3, is GAGVSQTPSNKVTEKGKYVELRCDPISGHTALYWYRQSLGQGPEFLIYFQGTGAADDSGLPNDRFFAVRPEGSVSTLKIQRTERGDSAVYLCASSLDRFTDTQYFGPGTRLTVL.

With regard to this clonotype: A much more abundant neighbour one base away suggests this may be a read error. This sequence joins TRBV6-5 and TRBJ2-1; TRBD1 is a possible D gene (6 bases). Germline CDR1 MNHEY, CDR2 SVGAGI. The V end was cut by 6 bases, the J end by 8 bases, with 14 bases between. The CDR3 contains 13 residues. This chain's CDR3 is CASRLDSYDEQFF. Here the CDR3 DNA reads TGTGCCAGCAGACTGGACAGTTACGATGAGCAGTTCTTC.

The rearrangement links TRBV9 to TRBJ2-7; 10 bases align to TRBD1. CDR1 and CDR2 (germline): SGDLS, YYNGEE. CDR3 length: 16 amino acids. After removal of 4 bases from V and 2 bases from J, the junction contained 9 bases not matched to a gene. In DNA form, the CDR3 reads TGTGCCAGCAGCCCAAACCCGGGGACAGGGGCCTACGAGCAGTACTTC. Protein product: CASSPNPGTGAYEQYF.